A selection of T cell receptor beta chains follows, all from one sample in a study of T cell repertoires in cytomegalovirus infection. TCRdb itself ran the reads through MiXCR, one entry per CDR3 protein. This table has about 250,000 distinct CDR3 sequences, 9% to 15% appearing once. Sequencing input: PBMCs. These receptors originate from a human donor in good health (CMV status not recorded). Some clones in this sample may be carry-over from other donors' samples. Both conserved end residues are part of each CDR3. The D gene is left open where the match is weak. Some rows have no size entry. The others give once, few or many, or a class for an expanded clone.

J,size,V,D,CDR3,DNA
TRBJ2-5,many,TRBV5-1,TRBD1,CASSLATGGGRETQYF,TGCGCCAGCAGCTTGGCGACAGGGGGGGGGAGAGAGACCCAGTACTTC
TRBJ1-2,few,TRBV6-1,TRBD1,CASSKPGQGNYGYTF,TGTGCCAGCAGTAAACCGGGACAGGGGAACTATGGCTACACCTTC
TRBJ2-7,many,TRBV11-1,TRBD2,CASSSYPTRPAGEPYEQYF,TGTGCCAGCAGCTCCTACCCGACTAGGCCAGCGGGAGAACCCTACGAGCAGTACTTC
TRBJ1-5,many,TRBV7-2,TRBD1,CASSLTGDQPQHF,TGTGCCAGCAGCCTGACAGGGGATCAGCCCCAGCATTTT
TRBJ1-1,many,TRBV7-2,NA,CASYYGPPEGTEAFF,TGTGCCAGCTACTATGGTCCGCCAGAGGGTACTGAAGCTTTCTTT
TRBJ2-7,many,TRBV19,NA,CASQAQNSYEQYF,TGTGCCAGTCAAGCGCAGAATTCCTACGAGCAGTACTTC
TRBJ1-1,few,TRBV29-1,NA,CSVEMGGSTEAFF,TGCAGCGTTGAAATGGGGGGGAGCACTGAAGCTTTCTTT
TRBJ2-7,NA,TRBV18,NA,CASSPPGTLDYEQYF,TGTGCCAGCTCACCACCTGGGACCCTAGACTACGAGCAGTACTTC
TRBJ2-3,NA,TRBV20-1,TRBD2,CSARDLFGLAGNTDTQYF,TGCAGTGCTAGAGATCTCTTCGGGCTAGCGGGAAACACAGATACGCAGTATTTT
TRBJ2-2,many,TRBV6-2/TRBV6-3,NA,CASPEFAGTLPGELFF,TGTGCCAGCCCCGAGTTTGCGGGGACGCTCCCCGGGGAGCTGTTTTTT
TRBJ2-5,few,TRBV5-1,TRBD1,CASSSGQGPQETQYF,TGCGCCAGCAGCTCGGGACAGGGGCCCCAAGAGACCCAGTACTTC
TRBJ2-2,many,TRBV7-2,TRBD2,CASSLGLAGAPGTGELFF,TGTGCCAGCAGCTTAGGACTAGCGGGAGCCCCAGGGACCGGGGAGCTGTTTTTT
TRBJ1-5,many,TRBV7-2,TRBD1,CASSFSPGQNNQPQHF,TGTGCCAGCAGCTTTAGCCCGGGACAGAACAATCAGCCCCAGCATTTT
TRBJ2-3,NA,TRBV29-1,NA,CSAVLGADTQYF,TGCAGCGCCGTTTTGGGTGCAGATACGCAGTATTTT
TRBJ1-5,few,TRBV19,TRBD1,CASRQGQGRVSQPQHF,TGTGCCAGTAGACAAGGACAGGGAAGGGTTTCTCAGCCCCAGCATTTT
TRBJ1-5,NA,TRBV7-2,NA,CASSPQRGIGQPQHF,TGTGCCAGCAGCCCCCAAAGGGGGATAGGTCAGCCCCAGCATTTT
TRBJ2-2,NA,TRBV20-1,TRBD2,CSAGLAGDTGELFF,TGCAGTGCTGGACTAGCGGGAGACACCGGGGAGCTGTTTTTT
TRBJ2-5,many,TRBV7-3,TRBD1,CASSLTGQGPQETQYF,TGTGCCAGCAGCTTAACGGGACAGGGGCCTCAAGAGACCCAGTACTTC
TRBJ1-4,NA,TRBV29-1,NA,CSVAEEGPSEKLFF,TGCAGCGTTGCAGAGGAGGGGCCGTCCGAAAAACTGTTTTTT
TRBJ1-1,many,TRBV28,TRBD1,CASSRRGDRNTEAFF,TGTGCCAGCTCTAGACGCGGGGACAGGAACACTGAAGCTTTCTTT
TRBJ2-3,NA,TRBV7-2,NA,CASGSDRTSTDTQYF,TGTGCCAGCGGCTCCGACAGGACTAGCACAGATACGCAGTATTTT
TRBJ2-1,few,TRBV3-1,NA,CASSPGLADYNEQFF,TGTGCCAGCAGCCCGGGATTAGCGGATTACAATGAGCAGTTCTTC
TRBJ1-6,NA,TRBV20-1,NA,CSARSDYHHSPLHF,TGCAGTGCTAGATCGGACTATCACCATTCACCCCTCCACTTT
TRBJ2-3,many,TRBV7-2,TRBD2,CASSLESSGVSTDTQYF,TGTGCCAGCAGCTTAGAATCCAGCGGGGTGAGCACAGATACGCAGTATTTT